This TCR beta chain was identified during a study of PD-L1 blockade in urothelial cancer. Looking at the study overall: Specimens of blood held a median count of about 150,000 T cells. Overall study findings and caveats: Survival was better when pretreatment blood TCR clonality fell below the median.

Some clones are missing from TCRdb's copy, which holds only in-frame ones; the method was immunoSEQ multiplex PCR. This sample carries around 110,000 clones, approximately 90% of them seen once, and the ten largest clones take 1.7%. Time point given: peripheral blood 6 weeks after treatment start. Individual patients had between 1 and 8 samples, taken pretreatment and on-treatment. In its sample, this clone was seen once. What it recognizes is unknown. V was trimmed by 4 bases and J by 3 bases, leaving 12 bases between them. CDR3 length equals 14 residues. The V gene's germline CDR1 is ENHRY and CDR2 SYGVKD.

The receptor was isolated from a man aged 55 to 70 with urothelial cancer. The source material was PBMCs, sampled around atezolizumab (anti-PD-L1) treatment. This chain joins TRBV10-3 and TRBJ2-5; D possibly corresponds to TRBD2 (6 bases). In DNA, the CDR3 is TGTGCCATCAGTGCCTCGACTAGGGAAGAGACCCAGTACTTC. Its protein product is CAISASTREETQYF.